This TCR beta chain was recovered during a study of blood T cells in healthy people across ages. Study results and caveats: Strong correlation was found linking TCR beta diversity to naive T cell percentage.

This clonotype was detected only a few times. Its antigen is currently unknown. The CDR3 consists of 18 residues. The germline V gene has CDR1 SGHDT and CDR2 YYEEEE. Trimming cost V 2 bases and J 1 base; bases outside gene matches: 14. Researchers collected 9 to 10 milliliters of peripheral blood from every single donor. Extracted total RNA amounted to at least 5.5 micrograms for each sample. PCR was performed a second time for roughly 6 to 12 cycles using a sample-barcoded 5' primer and a J-beta primer mix. The template-switch adaptor was a 5' adaptor with 12 random nucleotides. It tagged each cDNA molecule. TCRdb recomputed calls from the 5' RACE reads with MiXCR, one row per CDR3 protein. The table records hundreds of thousands of distinct CDR3 sequences, about 48% of them present only once.

The TCR comes from a man under 40 in good health. The sequenced material came from blood. The chain is built from TRBV5-6 and TRBJ2-5; 7 bases map to TRBD1. The CDR3 region is CASSFTGMGDRAQETQYF. DNA of the CDR3: TGTGCCAGCAGCTTCACCGGAATGGGAGACAGGGCCCAAGAGACCCAGTACTTC. The complete variable domain, with remaining parts taken from reference TRBV5-6 and TRBJ2-5, reads DAGVTQSPTHLIKTRGQQVTLRCSPKSGHDTVSWYQQALGQGPQFIFQYYEEEERQRGNFPDRFSGHQFPNYSSELNVNALLLGDSALYLCASSFTGMGDRAQETQYFGPGTRLLVL.